The sample holds many counts of the clone carrying this T cell receptor (beta chain). Its cognate antigen is unknown. Amplified regions were TCR beta CDR3 sequences from RNA transcripts. HTBI primers were the set used in a first-round RT-PCR of the TCR CDR3. MiXCR, run by TCRdb on the multiplex PCR reads, gives a single entry per CDR3 protein. The sample lists more than 450,000 distinct CDR3 sequences; less than 20% were seen once. The V and J ends lost 0 bases and 5 bases, in that order; junction bases with no gene match: 5. Germline CDR1 reads GTSNPN; CDR2 reads SVGIG (reference sequence). The CDR3 length is 14 residues. The data stem from a study of T cells in Graves' hyperthyroidism and ophthalmopathy. Study-wide findings and caveats: Ophthalmopathy was separated from stable hyperthyroidism by a 13 V-J model.

Ophthalmopathy cases met thresholds of Clinical Activity Score at least 3, NOSPECS grade at least 4 and duration under 3 months. Uncontrolled infection, other autoimmune disease, pregnancy or lactation disqualified patients from enrolment. The sequence was obtained from a man aged 40-49 years with Graves' ophthalmopathy. The V and J genes are TRBV30 and TRBJ2-5, with 8 nucleotides matching TRBD1. The sample taken for sequencing was blood. The CDR3 DNA reads as TGTGCCTGGAGTGTACGAACAGGGGGGGAGACCCAGTACTTC. Translated, it gives CAWSVRTGGETQYF.